The 7 T cell receptor beta chains reported below all come from one sample, sequenced in a study of graft-versus-host responses after intestinal transplantation. Assay: immunoSEQ multiplex PCR; the TCRdb copy retains only in-frame clones and omits some. The sample lists just over 70,000 clones, 84% seen once, with 0.39% in the top ten. Their specific antigens are unknown. Sequenced here: unstimulated CD4+ T cells sorted from spleen or lymph node cells, sampled before transplant. The source of these receptors is a human donor who was the organ donor for an intestinal transplant.

CDR3 nucleotides: TGTGCCAGCAGCCCCTTTGGACAGGGGGCCTACAATGAGCAGTTCTTC. Residues: CASSPFGQGAYNEQFF. The chain joins TRBV4-2 to TRBJ2-1; TRBD1 aligns across 10 bases. CDR1 is LGHNA, CDR2 YNFKEQ, per germline. CDR3 length equals 16 residues. The V segment lost 4 bases and the J segment 2 bases; nucleotides outside the gene matches: 5.

The chain carries TRBV7-9 and TRBJ2-5; 14 positions match TRBD2. V gave up 9 bases and J gave up 5 bases; unmatched junction bases: 8. Germline CDR1 and CDR2: SEHNR and FQNEAQ (reference sequence). The CDR3 spans 15 residues. In nucleotides, the CDR3 is TGTGCCAGTGGGACTAGCGGGGGCCGGGGGGAGACCCAGTACTTC. Translation gives CASGTSGGRGETQYF.

This clone was counted a single time. The chain is built from TRBV15 and TRBJ1-3; 8 bases match TRBD1. The germline V gene encodes CDR1 LNHNV and CDR2 YYDKDF (reference sequence). The CDR3 covers 15 residues. The junction had 4 bases not matched to a gene; V was cut back by 1 base and J by 5 bases. This CDR3 is CATSRGTGIRNTIYF. Here the CDR3 DNA reads TGTGCCACCAGCAGAGGGACAGGGATTAGAAACACCATATATTTT.

This clone was seen a handful of times. This chain connects TRBV2 to TRBJ2-1; 7 bases agree with TRBD1. Germline CDR1 SNHLY, CDR2 FYNNEI. The CDR3 totals 17 residues. V shed 1 base and J 8 bases; nucleotides not matched to a gene: 14. The CDR3 loop is CASSEVRTGNKGDEQFF. CDR3 coding DNA: TGTGCCAGCAGTGAAGTGAGGACAGGCAACAAGGGCGATGAGCAGTTCTTC.

This chain connects TRBV9 to TRBJ1-5; no reliable D call. Germline V gives CDR1 SGDLS, CDR2 YYNGEE. V was cut by 0 bases and J by 5 bases, with 12 bases left in between. The CDR3 runs 15 residues. The CDR3 sequence: CASSVGGFDDQPQHF. CDR3 in DNA: TGTGCCAGCAGCGTAGGAGGGTTCGACGATCAGCCCCAGCATTTT.

This clone was recorded a few times. V usage is TRBV4-2 and J usage is TRBJ1-6; TRBD1 aligns across 7 bases. The germline V gene has CDR1 LGHNA and CDR2 YNFKEQ. This CDR3 contains 17 residues. J lost 7 bases, V lost 0 bases, and 9 bases had no gene match. The CDR3 nucleotides are TGTGCCAGCAGCCAAGAGCTGCGGACAGGCACCAATTCACCCCTCCACTTT. The encoded protein is CASSQELRTGTNSPLHF.

This clone appeared once. The chain uses TRBV14 and TRBJ2-5; 13 positions match TRBD2. Germline CDR1 and CDR2: SGHDN and FVKESK. The junction had 13 bases not matched to a gene; V was cut back by 2 bases and J by 4 bases. The CDR3 is 19 residues long. CDR3 amino acids: CASSQLTSGGAWSTETQYF. The DNA of the CDR3 is TGTGCCAGCAGCCAACTAACTAGCGGGGGGGCCTGGTCAACAGAGACCCAGTACTTC.